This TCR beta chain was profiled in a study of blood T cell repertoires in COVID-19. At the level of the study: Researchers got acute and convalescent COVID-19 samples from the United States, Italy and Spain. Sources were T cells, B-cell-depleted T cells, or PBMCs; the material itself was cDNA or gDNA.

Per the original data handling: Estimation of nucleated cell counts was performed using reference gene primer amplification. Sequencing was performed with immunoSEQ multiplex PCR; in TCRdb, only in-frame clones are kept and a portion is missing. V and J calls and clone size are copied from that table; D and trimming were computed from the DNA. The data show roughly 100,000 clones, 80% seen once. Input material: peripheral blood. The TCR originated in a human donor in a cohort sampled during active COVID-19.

CDR3: CASSVASGYTDTQYF. CDR3 bases: TGTGCCAGCAGCGTAGCTAGCGGGTACACAGATACGCAGTATTTT. The chain links TRBV9 to TRBJ2-3; 8 bases match TRBD2. The germline CDR1 and CDR2 sequences are SGDLS and YYNGEE. V shed 0 bases, J shed 2 bases, and the junction held 2 bases outside the gene matches. The CDR3 has 15 residues.